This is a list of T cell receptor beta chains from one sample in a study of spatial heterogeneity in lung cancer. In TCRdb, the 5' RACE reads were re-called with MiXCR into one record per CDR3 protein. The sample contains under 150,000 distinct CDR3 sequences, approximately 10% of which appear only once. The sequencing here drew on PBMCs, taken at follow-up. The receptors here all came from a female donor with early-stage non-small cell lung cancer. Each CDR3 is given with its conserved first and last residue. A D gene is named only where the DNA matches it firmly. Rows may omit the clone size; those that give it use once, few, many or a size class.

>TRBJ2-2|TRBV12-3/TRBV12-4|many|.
CASSFGQNTGELFF
TGTGCCAGCAGCTTCGGACAGAACACCGGGGAGCTGTTTTTT
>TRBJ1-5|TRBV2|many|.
CASRERGLSNQPQHF
TGTGCCAGCAGAGAAAGAGGGTTGAGCAATCAGCCCCAGCATTTT
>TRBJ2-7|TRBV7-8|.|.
CASSLRDTLSYEQYF
TGTGCCAGCAGCCTCCGGGACACCCTCTCCTACGAGCAGTACTTC
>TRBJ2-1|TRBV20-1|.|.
CSASLVPVQFF
TGCAGTGCTAGTCTGGTACCTGTGCAGTTCTTC
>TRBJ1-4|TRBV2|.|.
CASTSHRGQNNEKLFF
TGTGCCAGCACTAGTCATCGAGGACAGAATAATGAAAAACTGTTTTTT
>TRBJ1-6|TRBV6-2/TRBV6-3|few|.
CASSSHRNNSPLHF
TGTGCCAGCAGTTCCCACAGGAATAATTCACCCCTCCACTTT
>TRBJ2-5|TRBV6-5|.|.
CASSRRILETQYF
TGTGCCAGCAGTAGACGTATCCTCGAGACCCAGTACTTC
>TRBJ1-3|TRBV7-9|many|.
CASSLTISGNTIYF
TGTGCCAGCAGCTTAACTATCTCTGGAAACACCATATATTTT
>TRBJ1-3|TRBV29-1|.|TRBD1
CSVTQGVKGNTIYF
TGCAGCGTTACCCAGGGGGTGAAGGGAAACACCATATATTTT
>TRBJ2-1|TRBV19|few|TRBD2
CASIGLAGDQNNEQFF
TGTGCCAGTATAGGACTAGCGGGAGACCAGAACAATGAGCAGTTCTTC